This T cell receptor (beta chain) was documented in a study of blood T cell repertoires in COVID-19 (dated by TCRdb to the early 2020s). About the full investigation: Collaborator samples came from the United States, Italy and Spain and covered acute and convalescent phases of COVID-19. Where HLA class I and class II types were available, the types were taken from metadata supplied by the sample provider, not from assay-based typing. The samples were drawn from two sources: the first 160 participants of the ongoing ImmuneRACE study, and 1,000 to 1,500 subjects contributed by 6 global collaborators. The dataset comprised deeply sampled blood TCRbeta repertoires from subjects exposed to, actively infected with, or recovered from COVID-19. The sample metadata nearly always contained a de-identified subject ID, COVID-19 status, age in years and sex. The material from the prospective study consisted of cDNA or gDNA derived from T cells, B-cell-depleted T cells, or PBMCs. The repertoires were released in a freely available public database intended as a resource for research on the immune response to SARS-CoV-2.

According to the germline V gene, CDR1 reads SGHTA and CDR2 reads FQGNSA. Here V drops 3 bases and J drops 5 bases, and the junction holds 9 bases not matched to any gene. From its cysteine to its phenylalanine, the CDR3 spans 16 amino acids. This entry keeps only the CDR3 DNA: 48 bases, framed from base 1. The investigation overall reported the following: The quantity of clinical and demographic metadata differed by source and by participant and was supplied without curation.

The immunoSEQ Assay, a bias-controlled multiplex PCR, was used to amplify TCRbeta CDR3 regions from genomic DNA. In the authors' own workflow: Nucleated cell counts per sample were estimated from amplification of reference gene primers within the assay. To quantify the absolute abundance of each unique TCRbeta CDR3 rearrangement, sequence reads were collapsed and filtered. For each sample, productive Simpson clonality was calculated by taking the square root of Simpson's diversity index across productive rearrangements. TCRdb took over this immuneACCESS table, retaining in-frame rearrangements with V and J assigned. Such tables are incomplete; in checked studies, under half of the missing clones stem from an unresolved V gene, and the remainder is unexplained. V, J and clone size were drawn from that table, and D and trimming were deduced from the DNA. This sample gives roughly 170,000 clones in total; around 80% of them show up just once. In total, the top ten clones hold about 7% of the sample.

Each collaborating institution followed its own protocols to collect whole blood in K2EDTA tubes. For TCRbeta analysis, collaborators shipped samples in one of three forms: frozen whole blood, isolated PBMCs, or DNA extracted from either of those sample types. Concerning this clone: No cognate antigen has been identified for it. No base-level quality is on record; no much larger clone is a single base apart.

The source is a human donor in a cohort sampled during active COVID-19. The chain uses TRBV7-2 and TRBJ2-1; 8 central bases correspond to TRBD2. The sample consisted of peripheral blood. The CDR3 sequence is CASSFRRLAPNNEQFF. The bases read TGTGCCAGCAGCTTCCGGAGACTAGCGCCAAACAATGAGCAGTTCTTC.